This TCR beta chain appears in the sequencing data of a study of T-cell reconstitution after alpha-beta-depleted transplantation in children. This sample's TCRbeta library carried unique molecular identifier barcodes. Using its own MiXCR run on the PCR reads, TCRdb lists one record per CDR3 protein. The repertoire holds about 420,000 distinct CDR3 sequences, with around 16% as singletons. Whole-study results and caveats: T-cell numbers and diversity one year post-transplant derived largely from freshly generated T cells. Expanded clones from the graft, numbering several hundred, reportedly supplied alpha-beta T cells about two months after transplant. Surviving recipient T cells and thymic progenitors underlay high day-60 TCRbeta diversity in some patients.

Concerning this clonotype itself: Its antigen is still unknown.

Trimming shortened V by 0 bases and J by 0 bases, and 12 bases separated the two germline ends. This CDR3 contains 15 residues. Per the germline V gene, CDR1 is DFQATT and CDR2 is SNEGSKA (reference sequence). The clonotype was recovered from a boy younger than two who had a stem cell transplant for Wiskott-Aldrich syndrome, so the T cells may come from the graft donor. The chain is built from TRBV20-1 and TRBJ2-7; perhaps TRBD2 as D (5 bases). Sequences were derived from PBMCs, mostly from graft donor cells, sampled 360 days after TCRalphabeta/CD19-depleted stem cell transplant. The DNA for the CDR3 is TGCAGTGCTAGAGATGGCCGGGGTCTCTCCTACGAGCAGTACTTC. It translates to CSARDGRGLSYEQYF.